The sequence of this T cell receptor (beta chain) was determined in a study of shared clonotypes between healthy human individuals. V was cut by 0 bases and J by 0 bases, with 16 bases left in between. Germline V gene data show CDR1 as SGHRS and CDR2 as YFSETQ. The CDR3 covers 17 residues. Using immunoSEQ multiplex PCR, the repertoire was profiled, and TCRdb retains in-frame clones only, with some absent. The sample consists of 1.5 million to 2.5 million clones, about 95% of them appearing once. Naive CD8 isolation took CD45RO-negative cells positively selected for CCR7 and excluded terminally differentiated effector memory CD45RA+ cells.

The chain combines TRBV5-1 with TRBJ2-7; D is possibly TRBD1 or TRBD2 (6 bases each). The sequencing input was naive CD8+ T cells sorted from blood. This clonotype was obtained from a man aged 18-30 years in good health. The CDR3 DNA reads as TGCGCCAGCAGCTTGGAGGGGGGACAAGCTGCCTCCTACGAGCAGTACTTC. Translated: CASSLEGGQAASYEQYF.